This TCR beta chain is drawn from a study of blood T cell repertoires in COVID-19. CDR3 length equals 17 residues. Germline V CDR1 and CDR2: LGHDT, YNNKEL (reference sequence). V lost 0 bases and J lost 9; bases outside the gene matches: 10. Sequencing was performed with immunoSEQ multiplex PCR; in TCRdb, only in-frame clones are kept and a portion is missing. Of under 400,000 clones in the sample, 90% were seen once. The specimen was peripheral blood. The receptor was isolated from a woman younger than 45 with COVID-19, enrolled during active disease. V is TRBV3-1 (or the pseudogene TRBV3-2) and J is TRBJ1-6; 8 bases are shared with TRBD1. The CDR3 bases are TGTGCCAGCAGCCAAGAGAGGACAGGGATTTGGGTTTCACCCCTCCACTTT. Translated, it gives CASSQERTGIWVSPLHF.